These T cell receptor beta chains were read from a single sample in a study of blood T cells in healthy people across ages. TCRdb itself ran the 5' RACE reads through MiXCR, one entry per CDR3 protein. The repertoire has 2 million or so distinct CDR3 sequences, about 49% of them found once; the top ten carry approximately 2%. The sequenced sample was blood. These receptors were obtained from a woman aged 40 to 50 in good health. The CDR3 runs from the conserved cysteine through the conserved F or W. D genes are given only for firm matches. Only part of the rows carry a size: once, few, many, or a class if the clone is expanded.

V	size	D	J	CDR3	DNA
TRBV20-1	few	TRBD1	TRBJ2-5	CSANDRAETQYF	TGCAGTGCCAACGACAGGGCTGAGACCCAGTACTTC
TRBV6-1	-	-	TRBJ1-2	CASSRVGANYGYTF	TGTGCCAGCAGCCGGGTCGGGGCAAACTATGGCTACACCTTC
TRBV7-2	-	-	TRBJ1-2	CASSRANPVRGYTF	TGTGCCAGCAGTAGGGCCAACCCGGTCCGGGGCTACACCTTC
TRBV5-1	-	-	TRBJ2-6	CASSSGTPLSGANVLTF	TGCGCCAGCAGCTCCGGGACACCACTCTCTGGGGCCAACGTCCTGACTTTC
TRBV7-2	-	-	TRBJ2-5	CASERDFQETQYF	TGTGCCAGCGAGAGGGACTTCCAAGAGACCCAGTACTTC
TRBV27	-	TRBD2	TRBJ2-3	CASGLGPLAGGTDTQYF	TGTGCCAGCGGTTTAGGCCCCCTAGCGGGGGGCACAGATACGCAGTATTTT
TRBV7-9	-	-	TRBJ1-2	CASSSHSGTGYTF	TGTGCCAGCAGCTCCCACTCGGGGACTGGCTACACCTTC
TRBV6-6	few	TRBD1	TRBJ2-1	CASSYGWDRLRDEQFF	TGTGCCAGCAGTTACGGGTGGGACAGGCTTAGGGATGAGCAGTTCTTC
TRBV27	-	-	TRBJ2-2	CASSSGVNTGELFF	TGTGCCAGCAGTTCGGGGGTGAACACCGGGGAGCTGTTTTTT
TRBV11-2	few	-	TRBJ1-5	CASSLEALGAGQPQHF	TGTGCCAGCAGCTTAGAGGCGCTGGGGGCAGGTCAGCCCCAGCATTTT
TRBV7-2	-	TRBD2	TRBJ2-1	CASRSLGGTQFF	TGTGCCAGCAGAAGCTTGGGGGGGACCCAGTTCTTC
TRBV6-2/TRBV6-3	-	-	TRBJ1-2	CASSGRVVYGYTF	TGTGCCAGCAGTGGCAGGGTCGTCTATGGCTACACCTTC
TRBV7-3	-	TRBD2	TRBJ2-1	CASSLTVAGINNEQFF	TGTGCCAGCAGCTTAACGGTAGCGGGGATCAACAATGAGCAGTTCTTC
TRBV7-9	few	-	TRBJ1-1	CASSLSGGTEAFF	TGTGCCAGCAGCTTATCGGGCGGAACTGAAGCTTTCTTT
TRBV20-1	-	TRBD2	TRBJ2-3	CSARDFGGGNTQYF	TGCAGTGCTAGAGATTTTGGCGGGGGGAATACGCAGTATTTT
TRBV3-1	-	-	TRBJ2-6	CASSQDQGSDSGANVLTF	TGTGCCAGCAGCCAAGATCAGGGTTCCGACTCTGGGGCCAACGTCCTGACTTTC
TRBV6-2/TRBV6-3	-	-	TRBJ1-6	CASSYPGRTEYSPLHF	TGTGCCAGCAGTTACCCCGGACGGACAGAGTATTCACCCCTCCACTTT
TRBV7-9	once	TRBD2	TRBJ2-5	CASSYYSGGSQETQYF	TGTGCCAGCAGCTACTACAGCGGGGGATCTCAAGAGACCCAGTACTTC
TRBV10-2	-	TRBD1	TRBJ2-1	CASSHLGQGPNNEQFF	TGCGCCAGCAGCCATTTGGGACAGGGCCCTAACAATGAGCAGTTCTTC
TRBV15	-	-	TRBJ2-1	CATSNRPYNEQFF	TGTGCCACCAGCAACAGGCCCTACAATGAGCAGTTCTTC
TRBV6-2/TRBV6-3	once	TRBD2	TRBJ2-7	CASRLTSQTSYEQYF	TGTGCCAGCAGATTGACTAGCCAAACCTCCTACGAGCAGTACTTC
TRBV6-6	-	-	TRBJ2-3	CASSYFRGAASTDTQYF	TGTGCCAGCAGTTACTTTCGGGGGGCTGCTAGCACAGATACGCAGTATTTT
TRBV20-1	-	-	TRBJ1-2	CSARDPRISNYGYTF	TGCAGTGCTAGAGATCCCAGGATCTCTAACTATGGCTACACCTTC
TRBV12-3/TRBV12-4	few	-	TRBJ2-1	CATTSYNEQFF	TGTGCCACCACCTCCTACAATGAGCAGTTCTTC
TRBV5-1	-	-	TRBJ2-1	CASSLGWEYYNEQFF	TGCGCCAGCAGCTTGGGTTGGGAGTACTACAATGAGCAGTTCTTC
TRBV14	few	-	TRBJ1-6	CASSQGERNSPLHF	TGTGCCAGCAGCCAAGGAGAACGTAATTCACCCCTCCACTTT
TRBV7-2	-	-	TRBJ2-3	CASSSFQDTQYF	TGTGCCAGCAGTTCTTTTCAAGATACGCAGTATTTT
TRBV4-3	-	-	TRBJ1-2	CASSQDGVQGDGYTF	TGCGCCAGCAGCCAAGATGGTGTCCAAGGGGATGGCTACACCTTC
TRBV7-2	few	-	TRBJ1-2	CASSLALLGGYTF	TGTGCCAGCAGCTTAGCGCTTCTGGGTGGCTACACCTTC
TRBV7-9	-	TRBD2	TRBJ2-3	CASSLAGQGGGTTDTQYF	TGTGCCAGTAGCTTGGCAGGTCAAGGCGGGGGGACCACAGATACGCAGTATTTT
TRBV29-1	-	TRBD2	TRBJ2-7	CSVEGSGNEQYF	TGCAGCGTTGAGGGGAGCGGGAACGAGCAGTACTTC
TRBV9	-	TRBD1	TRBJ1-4	CASSVGGTGGEKLFF	TGTGCCAGCAGCGTAGGAGGGACAGGGGGCGAAAAACTGTTTTTT
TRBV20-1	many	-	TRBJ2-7	CSARAYEQYF	TGCAGTGCGCGGGCCTACGAGCAGTACTTC
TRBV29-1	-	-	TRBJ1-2	CSVGYSNYGYTF	TGCAGCGTTGGATACTCTAACTATGGCTACACCTTC
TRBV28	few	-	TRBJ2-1	CASSSHQGAGYNEQFF	TGTGCCAGCAGTTCGCATCAGGGCGCGGGTTACAATGAGCAGTTCTTC
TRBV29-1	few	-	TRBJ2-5	CSVEQGGETQYF	TGCAGCGTTGAACAGGGGGGGGAGACCCAGTACTTC
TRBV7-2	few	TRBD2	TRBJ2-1	CASSYGLAGGYEQFF	TGTGCCAGCAGCTACGGACTAGCGGGGGGTTATGAGCAGTTCTTC
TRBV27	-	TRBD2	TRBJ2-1	CASSLVGGAGVNEQFF	TGTGCCAGCAGTTTGGTCGGGGGGGCCGGGGTCAATGAGCAGTTCTTC
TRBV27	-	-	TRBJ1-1	CASSSPRGNAFF	TGTGCCAGCAGTTCTCCGAGGGGAAATGCTTTCTTT
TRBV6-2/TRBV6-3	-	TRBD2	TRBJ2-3	CASSISGTIGTDTQYF	TGTGCCAGCAGTATCAGCGGGACCATCGGCACAGATACGCAGTATTTT
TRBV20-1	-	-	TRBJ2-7	CSARTVLSYEQYF	TGCAGTGCGAGGACGGTCCTCTCCTACGAGCAGTACTTC
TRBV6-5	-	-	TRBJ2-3	CASSQLGPGSTDTQYF	TGTGCCAGCAGTCAACTGGGTCCGGGAAGCACAGATACGCAGTATTTT
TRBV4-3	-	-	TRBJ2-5	CAGSQESSGTQYF	TGCGCCGGCAGCCAAGAATCGTCGGGGACCCAGTACTTC
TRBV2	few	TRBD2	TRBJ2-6	CASSEQSGGLAGANVLTF	TGTGCCAGCAGTGAACAGTCGGGGGGGCTAGCTGGGGCCAACGTCCTGACTTTC
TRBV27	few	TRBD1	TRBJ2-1	CATWTGGSYNEQFF	TGTGCCACCTGGACAGGCGGTTCCTACAATGAGCAGTTCTTC
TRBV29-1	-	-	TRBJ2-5	CSVEDAGQGETQYF	TGCAGCGTTGAAGATGCAGGGCAAGGGGAGACCCAGTACTTC
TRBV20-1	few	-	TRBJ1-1	CSARPYGDRSLNTEAFF	TGCAGTGCTAGACCATACGGGGACCGGTCTCTGAACACTGAAGCTTTCTTT
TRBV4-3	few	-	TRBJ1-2	CASSQGGATGSGYTF	TGCGCCAGCAGCCAAGGGGGAGCGACAGGCTCTGGCTACACCTTC
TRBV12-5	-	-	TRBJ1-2	CASGLQGWTYGYTF	TGTGCTAGTGGTTTACAGGGCTGGACCTATGGCTACACCTTC
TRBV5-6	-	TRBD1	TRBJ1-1	CASSSWTGGRTEAFF	TGTGCCAGCAGCTCCTGGACAGGGGGACGTACTGAAGCTTTCTTT
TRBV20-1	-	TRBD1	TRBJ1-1	CSARDKDRGLGNTEAFF	TGCAGTGCTAGAGATAAGGACAGGGGGTTGGGAAACACTGAAGCTTTCTTT
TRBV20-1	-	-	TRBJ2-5	CSARGGSLQETQYF	TGCAGTGCTAGAGGAGGTTCACTCCAAGAGACCCAGTACTTC
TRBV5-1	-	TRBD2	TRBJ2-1	CASSPWTSGGPEMPSSYNEQFF	TGCGCCAGCAGCCCCTGGACTAGCGGGGGGCCTGAGATGCCGAGCTCCTACAATGAGCAGTTCTTC
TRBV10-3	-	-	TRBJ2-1	CAISDKRTTNNEQFF	TGTGCCATCAGTGATAAGCGGACAACCAACAATGAGCAGTTCTTC
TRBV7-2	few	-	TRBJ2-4	CASSPGELAKNIQYF	TGTGCCAGCAGCCCGGGAGAGTTAGCCAAAAACATTCAGTACTTC
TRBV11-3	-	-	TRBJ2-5	CASSLMMQETQYF	TGTGCCAGCAGCTTAATGATGCAAGAGACCCAGTACTTC
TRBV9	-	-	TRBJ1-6	CASSVWAEDSPLHF	TGTGCCAGCAGCGTATGGGCAGAGGACTCACCCCTCCACTTT
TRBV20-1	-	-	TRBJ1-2	CSASTGLDHYGYTF	TGCAGTGCAAGCACAGGGTTGGACCACTATGGCTACACCTTC
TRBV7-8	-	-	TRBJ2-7	CASLHRVGQNEQYF	TGTGCCAGCCTTCACAGGGTGGGGCAGAATGAGCAGTACTTC